One and the same sample provided the 25 T cell receptor beta chains below, sequenced in a study of blood T cell repertoires in COVID-19. Profiled with immunoSEQ multiplex PCR; TCRdb holds only in-frame clones, not every one. The sample shows approximately 350,000 clones, approximately 91% of them seen only once. The sample taken for sequencing was peripheral blood. The receptors derive from a woman in her seventies with COVID-19, enrolled during active disease.

The J gene is TRBJ1-4, the V gene TRBV19, with 7 nucleotides matching TRBD1. CDR1 and CDR2 from the germline V gene are LNHDA and SQIVND (reference sequence). The CDR3 has 14 amino acids. Losses at the gene ends were 5 bases for V and 4 bases for J; bases not matched to a gene: 4. This CDR3 is CASSVRQGNEKLFF. The DNA of the CDR3 is TGTGCCAGTAGTGTACGACAGGGTAATGAAAAACTGTTTTTT.

The rearrangement joins TRBV7-9 to TRBJ1-4; D call uncertain. The V gene lost 7 bases and the J gene lost 0 bases, with 9 bases spanning the gap. Germline V gives CDR1 SEHNR, CDR2 FQNEAQ (reference sequence). The CDR3 is 14 residues long. The CDR3 loop is CASILEATNEKLFF. The CDR3 region has the DNA TGTGCCAGCATCCTTGAGGCAACTAATGAAAAACTGTTTTTT.

V is TRBV30 and J is TRBJ1-1; 7 nucleotides line up with TRBD1. In germline, CDR1 is GTSNPN, CDR2 SVGIG (reference sequence). This CDR3 is 13 amino acids long. Germline trimming cut 2 bases from V and 5 bases from J; bases unmatched to any gene: 5. CDR3 nucleotides: TGTGCCTGGAGTTTAACAGGGGAAACTGAAGCTTTCTTT. This translates into CAWSLTGETEAFF.

This clone was seen only a few times. The genes are TRBV19 and TRBJ1-1; 11 positions match TRBD1. Germline V gene data show CDR1 as LNHDA and CDR2 as SQIVND (reference sequence). Losses at the gene ends were 8 bases for V and 5 bases for J; bases not matched to a gene: 7. CDR3 size: 14 residues. The CDR3 here is CASHSGQGATEAFF. CDR3 nucleotide sequence: TGTGCCAGTCACTCAGGACAGGGGGCAACTGAAGCTTTCTTT.

The rearrangement links TRBV7-2 to TRBJ2-5; 7 bases are a match to TRBD2. V lost 3 bases, J lost 3 bases, and 1 base stayed unmatched. This CDR3 spans 13 amino acids. Germline V gene sequence: CDR1 SGHTA, CDR2 FQGNSA. The CDR3 DNA follows: TGTGCCAGCAGCTTGAGCGGGGAAGAGACCCAGTACTTC. This translates into CASSLSGEETQYF.

The CDR3 DNA sequence: TGTGCCTGGAGCAGGACAGGGGGCGATAATCAGCCCCAGCATTTT. It is translated as CAWSRTGGDNQPQHF. The chain joins TRBV30 to TRBJ1-5, with 11 bases matching TRBD1. The CDR3 totals 15 residues. V was clipped by 3 bases and J by 4 bases; unmatched bases: 5. CDR1 and CDR2 (germline): GTSNPN, SVGIG (reference sequence). Full variable domain (remainder filled in from reference TRBV30 and TRBJ1-5): SQTIHQWPATLVQPVGSPLSLECTVEGTSNPNLYWYRQAAGRGLQLLFYSVGIGQISSEVPQNLSASRPQDRQFILSSKKLLLSDSGFYLCAWSRTGGDNQPQHFGDGTRLSIL.

The chain is built from TRBV7-9 and TRBJ1-2; D is uncertain. The ends were cut back, 5 bases at V and 3 bases at J, with 13 bases in the middle. This CDR3 comprises 14 residues. The germline CDR1 and CDR2 sequences are SEHNR and FQNEAQ (reference sequence). In DNA, the CDR3 is TGTGCCAGCAGCCCTACCTTCGGGGACTATGGCTACACCTTC. Protein product: CASSPTFGDYGYTF.

This sequence joins TRBV6-6 and TRBJ1-1, with D unresolved. CDR3 length equals 13 residues. The V gene lost 6 bases and the J gene lost 5 bases, with 13 bases spanning the gap. Germline V gene lookup returns CDR1 MNHNY and CDR2 SVGAGI (reference sequence). The CDR3 here is CASSPLRGTEAFF. In DNA, the CDR3 is TGTGCCAGCAGCCCGCTCCGGGGAACTGAAGCTTTCTTT.

The rearrangement uses TRBV5-1 and TRBJ2-1; TRBD2 agrees at 10 bases. Germline values: CDR1 SGHRS, CDR2 YFSETQ. CDR3 length: 18 amino acids. The V and J ends lost 2 bases and 0 bases, in that order; junction bases with no gene match: 8. The CDR3 sequence: CASSFLAGGPSSYNEQFF. CDR3 nucleotide sequence: TGCGCCAGCAGCTTTTTAGCGGGGGGCCCGAGCTCCTACAATGAGCAGTTCTTC.

This sequence joins TRBV28 and TRBJ1-2; maybe TRBD1 (5 bases). Germline V gene data show CDR1 as MDHEN and CDR2 as SYDVKM. Trimming shortened V by 2 bases and J by 2 bases, and 9 bases separated the two germline ends. The CDR3 is 14 amino acids. The CDR3 nucleotides are TGTGCCAGCAGTTTAGGGACTTTCAACTATGGCTACACCTTC. Residues: CASSLGTFNYGYTF.

The chain has TRBV25-1 and TRBJ1-1; 9 bases fit TRBD1. The CDR3 runs 14 residues. Germline values: CDR1 MGHDK, CDR2 SYGVNS. With V trimmed by 4 bases and J by 5 bases, 5 bases remained unmatched. The CDR3 region has the DNA TGTGCCAGCAGTGTTGACAGGGGGTATACTGAAGCTTTCTTT. This encodes CASSVDRGYTEAFF.

In the case of this clone: In the same sample, other DNA sequences code for this CDR3. This chain connects TRBV28 to TRBJ1-1; D gene uncertain. This CDR3 comprises 13 residues. Germline V lookup: CDR1 MDHEN, CDR2 SYDVKM. Deletions cut 1 base from V and 2 bases from J, with 5 bases between. CDR3 sequence reads: CASSLFGNTEAFF. The CDR3 DNA reads TGTGCCAGCAGTTTATTCGGTAACACTGAAGCTTTCTTT. The full variable domain, completed using reference TRBV28 and TRBJ1-1, is DVKVTQSSRYLVKRTGEKVFLECVQDMDHENMFWYRQDPGLGLRLIYFSYDVKMKEKGDIPEGYSVSREKKERFSLILESASTNQTSMYLCASSLFGNTEAFFGQGTRLTVV.

In nucleotides, the CDR3 is TGTGCCAGCAGTTTTAGCGGGGGACCCAATGAGCAGTTCTTC. It is translated as CASSFSGGPNEQFF. This rearrangement joins TRBV6-5 to TRBJ2-1; 9 bases map to TRBD2. CDR1 and CDR2 (germline): MNHEY, SVGAGI. The CDR3 has 14 residues. With V trimmed by 4 bases and J by 6 bases, 4 bases remained unmatched.

The chain joins TRBV4-2 to TRBJ2-1; a possible D gene is TRBD2 (5 bases). CDR3 length: 12 amino acids. The V gene lost 0 bases and the J gene lost 9 bases, with 6 bases spanning the gap. CDR1 and CDR2 from the germline V gene are LGHNA and YNFKEQ. In DNA form, the CDR3 reads TGTGCCAGCAGCCAAGATGAGGGTGAGCAGTTCTTC. This encodes CASSQDEGEQFF.

The genes are TRBV27 and TRBJ1-5; 8 positions agree with TRBD1. V was pared by 0 bases and J by 5 bases, with 6 bases of the junction left unmatched. Germline V CDR1 and CDR2: MNHEY, SMNVEV (reference sequence). This CDR3 has 16 amino acids. The CDR3 protein is CASSLSWTGSDQPQHF. The CDR3, as DNA: TGTGCCAGCAGTTTATCTTGGACAGGGTCGGATCAGCCCCAGCATTTT.

The chain employs TRBV28 and TRBJ1-2; 8 bases align to TRBD1. V shed 7 bases and J 3 bases; nucleotides not matched to a gene: 7. CDR1 is MDHEN, CDR2 SYDVKM, per germline. The CDR3 runs to 14 residues. DNA of the CDR3: TGTGCCAGCACCCTCCGGGACAGGTACTATGGCTACACCTTC. This gives the protein CASTLRDRYYGYTF.

The chain links TRBV30 to TRBJ1-1; tentatively, D is TRBD1 (6 bases). Trimming left V 5 bases short and J 5 bases short, with 18 bases between. The CDR3 runs 14 residues. Germline V CDR1 and CDR2: GTSNPN, SVGIG (reference sequence). The CDR3 sequence is CAWGPGRGGTEAFF. CDR3 DNA: TGTGCCTGGGGCCCTGGCAGGGGAGGGACTGAAGCTTTCTTT.

The chain is built from TRBV7-8 and TRBJ2-3, with 15 bases that match TRBD2. The trim removed 4 bases at V and 3 bases at J, leaving 8 bases unmatched. The CDR3 runs to 18 residues. Germline loops: CDR1 SGHVS, CDR2 FQNEAQ. CDR3 in amino acids: CASSSHFGLAGGTDTQYF. CDR3 coding DNA: TGTGCCAGCAGCTCCCATTTCGGACTAGCGGGGGGGACAGATACGCAGTATTTT. Filled out from reference TRBV7-8 and TRBJ2-3, the complete variable domain reads GAGVSQSPRYKVAKRGQDVALRCDPISGHVSLFWYQQALGQGPEFLTYFQNEAQLDKSGLPSDRFFAERPEGSVSTLKIQRTQQEDSAVYLCASSSHFGLAGGTDTQYFGPGTRLTVL.

The chain carries TRBV6-4 and TRBJ2-7, with TRBD2 matching 11 bases. This CDR3 is built from 15 residues. Germline V gene sequence: CDR1 MRHNA, CDR2 SNTAGT. The V segment lost 6 bases and the J segment 3 bases; nucleotides outside the gene matches: 7. CDR3: CASSYLAGGLYEQYF. In DNA form, the CDR3 reads TGTGCCAGCAGCTATCTAGCGGGGGGACTCTACGAGCAGTACTTC.

This clone was detected a few times. The chain links TRBV10-1 to TRBJ1-1, with a tentative D call TRBD1 (5 bases). In germline, CDR1 is WNHNN, CDR2 SYGVQD (reference sequence). The germline V and J ends were trimmed by 3 bases and 10 bases, with 15 bases remaining between them. The CDR3 contains 13 residues. Written as DNA, the CDR3 is TGCGCCAGCAGTGAACTTTTGGGGGGGTTAGCTTTCTTT. It specifies CASSELLGGLAFF.

This rearrangement joins TRBV6-5 to TRBJ1-2; the match to TRBD1 covers 7 bases. The CDR3 has 14 amino acids. Germline-derived CDR1 and CDR2 are MNHEY and SVGAGI. V lost 6 bases and J lost 5; bases outside the gene matches: 9. The DNA for the CDR3 is TGTGCCAGCAGGGCGGAGACAGGGTTATATGGCTACACCTTC. The encoded protein is CASRAETGLYGYTF.

V and J are TRBV6-2 or TRBV6-3 and TRBJ2-3; the match to TRBD2 covers 8 bases. The germline CDR1 and CDR2 sequences are MNHEY and SVGEGT. With V trimmed by 2 bases and J by 7 bases, 14 bases remained unmatched. The CDR3 is 17 residues long. The CDR3 loop reads CASSYRTSPKGEHTQYF. The CDR3, as DNA: TGTGCCAGCAGTTACCGGACTAGCCCTAAGGGGGAGCATACGCAGTATTTT.

The J gene is TRBJ1-5, the V gene TRBV27, with D unclear. The V end lost 3 bases, the J end lost 5 bases, and 11 bases lay between the germline ends. Germline loops: CDR1 MNHEY, CDR2 SMNVEV (reference sequence). CDR3 length: 14 amino acids. The CDR3 DNA is TGTGCCAGCAGTTTGAGTGTCGGTTATCAGCCCCAGCATTTT. It is translated as CASSLSVGYQPQHF.

The chain uses TRBV19 and TRBJ2-7; 8 bases match TRBD1. The CDR3 has 14 residues. The V gene's germline CDR1 is LNHDA and CDR2 SQIVND (reference sequence). The V and J ends lost 5 bases and 6 bases, in that order; junction bases with no gene match: 9. CDR3 residues: CASSAWTGQAEQYF. The CDR3 bases are TGTGCCAGTAGTGCCTGGACAGGGCAGGCCGAGCAGTACTTC.

The chain employs TRBV30 and TRBJ1-1, with a tentative D call TRBD1 (6 bases). Per germline, CDR1 GTSNPN and CDR2 SVGIG (reference sequence). Between the trimmed V and J ends, which lost 1 base and 4 bases, there was a span of 10 bases. The CDR3 covers 13 residues. The CDR3 spells CAWSEQGGTEAFF. CDR3 bases: TGTGCCTGGAGTGAACAAGGGGGCACTGAAGCTTTCTTT.